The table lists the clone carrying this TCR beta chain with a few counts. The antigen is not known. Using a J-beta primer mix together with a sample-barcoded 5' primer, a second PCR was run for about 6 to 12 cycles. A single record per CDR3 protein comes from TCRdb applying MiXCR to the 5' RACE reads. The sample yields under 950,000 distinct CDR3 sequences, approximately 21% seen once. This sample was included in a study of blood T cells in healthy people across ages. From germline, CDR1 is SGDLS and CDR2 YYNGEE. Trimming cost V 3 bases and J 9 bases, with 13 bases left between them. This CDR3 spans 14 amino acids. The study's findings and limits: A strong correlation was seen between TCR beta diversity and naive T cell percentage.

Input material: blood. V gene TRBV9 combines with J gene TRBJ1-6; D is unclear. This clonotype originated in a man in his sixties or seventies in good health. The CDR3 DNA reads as TGTGCCAGCAGCGGGGAAGGGAGTGTTTCACCCCTCCACTTT. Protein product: CASSGEGSVSPLHF.